The present entry profiles one T cell receptor beta chain with its context. This specimen comes from a study of blood T cell repertoires in COVID-19. Study as a whole: PBMCs, B-cell-depleted T cells, or T cells provided the cDNA or gDNA that made up the material.

CDR1 and CDR2 from the germline V gene are MGHRA and YSYEKL. Unmatched junction bases numbered 14, after V lost 0 bases and J lost 5 bases. The CDR3 loop spans 19 amino acids. Sequencing used immunoSEQ multiplex PCR; TCRdb keeps in-frame clones, though not all of them. The sample comprises roughly 40,000 clones, approximately 90% of which are singletons, and approximately 4% rests with the top ten. The rearrangement joins TRBV4-1 to TRBJ2-1, with 9 positions matching TRBD2. The sample comprised peripheral blood. This TCR derives from a human donor in a cohort sampled during active COVID-19. The CDR3 region has the DNA TGCGCCAGCAGCCAAGATCTAGGTGCCCGCGGGAGGGCAAACAATGAGCAGTTCTTC. As protein: CASSQDLGARGRANNEQFF.